This T cell receptor (beta chain) was obtained from a study of early T cells in non-severe SARS-CoV-2 infection. Study details: Chains were not paired, and sequencing was done on bulk RNA from unsorted whole blood.

The study, taken as a whole, reports: VDJdb-based annotation leaned toward anti-spike CD8 responses and missed private and CD4 specificities.

Per the germline V gene, CDR1 is MNHNY and CDR2 is SVGAGI (reference sequence). V was pared by 5 bases and J by 2 bases, with 7 bases of the junction left unmatched. The CDR3 runs to 15 residues. Unique molecular identifier tags were affixed to discrete cDNA molecules. TCRdb re-analysed the 5' RACE reads in MiXCR, keeping a single row per CDR3 protein. The repertoire consists of roughly 77,000 distinct CDR3 sequences, with more than 10% occurring once and the leading ten covering 4% to 5%. This clonotype has ten or more counts. Its cognate antigen is unknown. Sequenced material: whole blood. The receptor was isolated from an adult who was a healthcare worker with PCR-confirmed SARS-CoV-2 infection or an uninfected control (not recorded which). This chain links TRBV6-6 with TRBJ2-7; 9 nucleotides match TRBD1. The CDR3 protein is CASSPTGTGTYEQYF. The CDR3 bases are TGTGCCAGCAGTCCGACCGGGACAGGGACCTACGAGCAGTACTTC.